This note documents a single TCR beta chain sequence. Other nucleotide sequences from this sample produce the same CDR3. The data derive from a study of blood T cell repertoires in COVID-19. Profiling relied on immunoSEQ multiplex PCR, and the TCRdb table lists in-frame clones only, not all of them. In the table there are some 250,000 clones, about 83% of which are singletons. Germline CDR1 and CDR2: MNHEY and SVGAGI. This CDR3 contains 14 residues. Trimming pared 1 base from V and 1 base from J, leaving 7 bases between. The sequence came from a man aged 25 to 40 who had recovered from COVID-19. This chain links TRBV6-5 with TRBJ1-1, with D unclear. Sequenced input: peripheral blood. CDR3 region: CASSYYGGNTEAFF. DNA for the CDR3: TGTGCCAGCAGTTACTATGGCGGGAACACTGAAGCTTTCTTT.